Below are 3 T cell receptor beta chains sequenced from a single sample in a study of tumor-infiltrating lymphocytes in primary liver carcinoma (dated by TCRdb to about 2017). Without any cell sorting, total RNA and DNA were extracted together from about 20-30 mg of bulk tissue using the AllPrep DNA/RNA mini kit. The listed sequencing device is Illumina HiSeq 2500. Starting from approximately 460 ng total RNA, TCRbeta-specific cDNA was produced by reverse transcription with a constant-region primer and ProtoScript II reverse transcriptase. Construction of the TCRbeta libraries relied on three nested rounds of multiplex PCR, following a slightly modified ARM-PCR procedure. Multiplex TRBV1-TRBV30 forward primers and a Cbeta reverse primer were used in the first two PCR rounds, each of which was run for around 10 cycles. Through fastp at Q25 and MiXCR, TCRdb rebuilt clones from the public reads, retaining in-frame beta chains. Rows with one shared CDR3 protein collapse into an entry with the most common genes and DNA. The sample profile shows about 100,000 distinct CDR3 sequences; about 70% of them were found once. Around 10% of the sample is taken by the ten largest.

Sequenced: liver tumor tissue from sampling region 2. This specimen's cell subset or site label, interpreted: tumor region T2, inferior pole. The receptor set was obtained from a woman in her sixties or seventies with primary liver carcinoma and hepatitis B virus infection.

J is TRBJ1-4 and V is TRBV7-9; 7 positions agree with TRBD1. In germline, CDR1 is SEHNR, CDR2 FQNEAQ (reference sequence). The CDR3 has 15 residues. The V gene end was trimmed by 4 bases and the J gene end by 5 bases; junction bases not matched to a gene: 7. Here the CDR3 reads CASSSGTARNEKLFF. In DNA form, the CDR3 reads TGTGCCAGCAGCTCTGGGACAGCCCGGAATGAAAAACTGTTTTTT.

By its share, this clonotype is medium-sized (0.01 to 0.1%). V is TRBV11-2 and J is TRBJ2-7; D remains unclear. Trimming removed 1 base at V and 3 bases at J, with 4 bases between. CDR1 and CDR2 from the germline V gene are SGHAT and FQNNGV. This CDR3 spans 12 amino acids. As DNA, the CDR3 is TGTGCCAGCAGCTTAGGTTTCTACGAGCAGTACTTC. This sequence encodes CASSLGFYEQYF.

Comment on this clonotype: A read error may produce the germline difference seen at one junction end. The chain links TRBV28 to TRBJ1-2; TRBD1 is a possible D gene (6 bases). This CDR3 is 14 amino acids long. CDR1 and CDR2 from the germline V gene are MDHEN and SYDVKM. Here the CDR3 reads CGSSPRGGWYGYTF. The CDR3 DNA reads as TGTGGCAGCAGCCCTCGGGGGGGCTGGTATGGCTACACCTTC.